This is a list of T cell receptor beta chains from one sample in a study of shared T cell receptors in the human thymus. TCRdb's copy holds only in-frame clones and misses some; the assay was immunoSEQ multiplex PCR. There are 600,000 to 900,000 clones in the sample; approximately 85% occur only once, and under 0.012% lies in the top ten. Another study also made use of these data, one on human thymus T cells.

Sequenced sample: thymocytes. These receptor sequences come from a girl under three years old with a congenital heart defect. CDR3s include the opening cysteine and the closing phenylalanine or tryptophan. A D gene is named only where the DNA matches it firmly. Clone size, where shown, is once, few, many, or a class for clones that have expanded.

TRBD1,TRBJ1-2,TRBV4-3,.,CASSQESGTGYGYTF,TGCGCCAGCAGCCAAGAATCTGGGACAGGTTATGGCTACACCTTC
.,TRBJ1-2,TRBV18,.,CASSPETGPSRYTF,TGTGCCAGCTCACCAGAGACAGGTCCCTCTCGCTACACCTTC
.,TRBJ1-1,TRBV5-1,.,CASSRRGNTEAFF,TGCGCCAGCAGCCGGAGGGGGAACACTGAAGCTTTCTTT
.,TRBJ1-4,TRBV5-1,.,CASSPGQRFWEKLFF,TGCGCCAGCAGCCCCGGACAGAGGTTTTGGGAAAAACTGTTTTTT
.,TRBJ1-1,TRBV7-4,.,CASSFKETDATEAFF,TGTGCCAGCAGCTTCAAAGAGACAGACGCCACTGAAGCTTTCTTT
TRBD1,TRBJ2-5,TRBV19,.,CASSIGDRGETQYF,TGTGCCAGTAGTATCGGGGACAGGGGGGAGACCCAGTACTTC
TRBD2,TRBJ2-2,TRBV7-9,.,CASSPGLAGGRDTGELFF,TGTGCCAGCAGCCCGGGACTAGCGGGGGGGCGGGACACCGGGGAGCTGTTTTTT
.,TRBJ2-2,TRBV4-3,.,CASSLEAGRRGGELFF,TGCGCCAGCAGCCTTGAGGCGGGACGCCGGGGCGGGGAGCTGTTTTTT
.,TRBJ1-6,TRBV5-4,.,CASSLGQGSHRNSPLHF,TGTGCCAGCAGCTTGGGGCAGGGGTCCCATCGGAATTCACCCCTCCACTTT
TRBD2,TRBJ2-2,TRBV7-2,.,CASSYRTSGGARTGELFF,TGTGCCAGCAGTTACAGGACTAGCGGGGGAGCTCGTACCGGGGAGCTGTTTTTT
.,TRBJ1-5,TRBV5-1,.,CASDGFGNQPQHF,TGCGCCAGCGACGGGTTTGGCAATCAGCCCCAGCATTTT
TRBD1,TRBJ2-3,TRBV30,.,CAWSPGQAIYYTQYF,TGTGCCTGGAGTCCGGGACAGGCAATTTATTATACGCAGTATTTT
.,TRBJ1-6,TRBV27,.,CASSAQTAYNSPLHF,TGTGCCAGCAGTGCCCAGACAGCTTATAATTCACCCCTCCACTTT
TRBD1,TRBJ1-1,TRBV5-1,.,CASSLGPDREDMNTEAFF,TGCGCCAGCAGCTTGGGCCCGGACAGGGAGGACATGAACACTGAAGCTTTCTTT
TRBD2,TRBJ2-1,TRBV5-6,few,CASSLKLAGGNEQFF,TGTGCCAGCAGCTTGAAACTAGCGGGGGGGAATGAGCAGTTCTTC
.,TRBJ2-4,TRBV6-1,.,CASSARMGPLAKNIQYF,TGTGCCAGCAGTGCGAGGATGGGGCCCTTAGCCAAAAACATTCAGTACTTC
.,TRBJ1-1,TRBV5-1,.,CASSLAPQGPKNTEAFF,TGCGCCAGCAGCTTGGCACCTCAGGGGCCGAAGAACACTGAAGCTTTCTTT
.,TRBJ2-7,TRBV7-8,.,CASSLNDRLDYEQYF,TGTGCCAGCAGCCTCAACGACCGACTGGACTACGAGCAGTACTTC
TRBD1,TRBJ1-2,TRBV9,.,CASSVSGTGGNGYTF,TGTGCCAGCAGCGTGTCCGGGACAGGGGGCAATGGCTACACCTTC
.,TRBJ2-2,TRBV30,.,CAWNFRARGNTGELFF,TGTGCCTGGAATTTTAGGGCCCGGGGGAACACCGGGGAGCTGTTTTTT
.,TRBJ2-7,TRBV2,once,CASSGRPGEQYF,TGTGCCAGCTCCGGTAGGCCGGGGGAGCAGTACTTC